Following are 24 T cell receptor beta chains from one sample sequenced in a study of breast tumors, draining lymph nodes, adjacent tissues. MiXCR, applied by TCRdb to the multiplex PCR reads, yields one record per CDR3 protein. In the table there are more than 15,000 distinct CDR3 sequences, 63% of which are singletons. Sequencing was performed on tumor-adjacent breast tissue. Receptor source: a female donor with breast cancer. Some clones in this sample may be carry-over from other donors' samples.

The chain uses TRBV5-4 and TRBJ2-1; TRBD2 matches 12 bases. CDR3 length: 16 amino acids. Germline CDR1 and CDR2: SGHNT and YYREEE (reference sequence). V gave up 0 bases and J gave up 4 bases; unmatched junction bases: 2. CDR3 region: CASSLGLAGEYNEQFF. CDR3 coding DNA: TGTGCCAGCAGCTTGGGACTAGCGGGGGAATACAATGAGCAGTTCTTC.

This clonotype was seen many times. Given a much more abundant clone one base away, this may be a read error. The chain has TRBV20-1 and TRBJ2-1, with TRBD2 matching 12 bases. Per the germline V gene, CDR1 is DFQATT and CDR2 is SNEGSKA (reference sequence). The CDR3 consists of 14 residues. The trim removed 8 bases at V and 9 bases at J, leaving 11 bases unmatched. The CDR3 DNA sequence: TGCAGTCCGCTAGCGGGGGGGAATGGGACTGAGCAGTTCTTC. This translates into CSPLAGGNGTEQFF.

A note on this clonotype: The final CDR3 position lacks the conserved phenylalanine or tryptophan, pointing to a likely read error. The chain recombines TRBV19 with TRBJ1-2, with 9 bases matching TRBD1. From germline, CDR1 is LNHDA and CDR2 SQIVND (reference sequence). The length of the CDR3 is 16 residues. The CDR3 spells CANSILTGGPPAGYTP. CDR3 in DNA: TGTGCCAATAGTATTCTGACAGGGGGTCCCCCAGCTGGCTACACCCCC.

The rearrangement links TRBV29-1 to TRBJ1-4, with 7 bases identical to TRBD1. This CDR3 comprises 13 residues. Looked up from germline, CDR1 is SQVTM and CDR2 is ANQGSEA. After removal of 7 bases from V and 6 bases from J, the junction contained 8 bases not matched to a gene. This CDR3 is CSAGGRGDEKLFF. CDR3 nucleotides: TGCAGCGCAGGGGGGAGGGGAGATGAAAAACTGTTTTTT.

This chain links TRBV4-3 with TRBJ2-7, with 11 bases aligning to TRBD2. CDR1 is LGHNA, CDR2 YSLEER, per germline. The CDR3 is made up of 15 amino acids. V shed 4 bases and J 2 bases; nucleotides not matched to a gene: 4. DNA of the CDR3: TGCGCCAGCAGCCCAGGGACTAGCGGAACCTACGAGCAGTACTTC. Translating gives CASSPGTSGTYEQYF.

The gene calls are TRBV2 and TRBJ2-7; maybe TRBD1 (5 bases). CDR1 is SNHLY and CDR2 is FYNNEI in the germline V gene. This CDR3 spans 10 amino acids. Trimming shortened V by 8 bases and J by 5 bases, and 7 bases separated the two germline ends. The CDR3 DNA is TGTGCCAGCGGGGCAAACGAGCAGTACTTC. Translation gives CASGANEQYF.

This sequence joins TRBV5-1 and TRBJ1-3, with D possibly TRBD1 on 6 matching bases. Trimming removed 4 bases from V and 0 bases from J, with 14 bases in between. Germline loops: CDR1 SGHRS, CDR2 YFSETQ. The CDR3 is 16 amino acids. CDR3 DNA: TGCGCCAGCAGCCCGGACAGTCAGAGCTCTGGAAACACCATATATTTT. Protein product: CASSPDSQSSGNTIYF.

The chain employs TRBV4-1 and TRBJ1-4; 7 nucleotides align to TRBD1. V trimming: 2 bases; J trimming: 5 bases; junction bases outside the gene matches: 5. Germline V CDR1 and CDR2: MGHRA, YSYEKL. There are 15 residues in the CDR3. CDR3 sequence: CASSQSGTENEKLFF. CDR3 nucleotides: TGCGCCAGCAGCCAATCCGGGACAGAGAATGAAAAACTGTTTTTT.

This clonotype was found many times. The rearrangement joins TRBV7-9 to TRBJ1-2; no clear D. This CDR3 has 15 amino acids. With 6 bases removed from V and 4 bases from J, the gap between germline ends came to 18 bases. CDR1 SEHNR and CDR2 FQNEAQ come from the germline V gene (reference sequence). As DNA, the CDR3 is TGTGCCAGCAGTCCCAGCGGGTTCGGTATCTATGGCTACACCTTC. Its protein is CASSPSGFGIYGYTF. Variable domain in full (rest from reference TRBV7-9 and TRBJ1-2): DTGVSQNPRHKITKRGQNVTFRCDPISEHNRLYWYRQTLGQGPEFLTYFQNEAQLEKSRLLSDRFSAERPKGSFSTLEIQRTEQGDSAMYLCASSPSGFGIYGYTFGSGTRLTVV.

V is TRBV19 and J is TRBJ1-5; the match to TRBD1 covers 8 bases. CDR3 length: 12 residues. Germline loops: CDR1 LNHDA, CDR2 SQIVND (reference sequence). Losses at the gene ends were 7 bases for V and 9 bases for J; bases not matched to a gene: 5. The CDR3 loop reads CASTGQGLPQHF. The CDR3 nucleotides read TGTGCCAGTACCGGACAGGGCCTGCCCCAGCATTTT.

The chain uses TRBV15 and TRBJ2-7; 7 nucleotides align to TRBD1. Losses at the gene ends were 3 bases for V and 1 base for J; bases not matched to a gene: 6. The germline V gene encodes CDR1 LNHNV and CDR2 YYDKDF (reference sequence). CDR3 length equals 15 residues. The DNA of the CDR3 is TGTGCCACCAGCAGCCTCGGGACAGCTTCCTACGAGCAGTACGTC. It specifies CATSSLGTASYEQYV.

This clonotype was found many times. The chain uses TRBV5-6 and TRBJ1-3; no clear D gene. Per the germline V gene, CDR1 is SGHDT and CDR2 is YYEEEE. The CDR3 contains 13 residues. Trimming took 4 bases from V and 0 from J, leaving 5 bases between them. CDR3 amino acids: CASSLSSGNTIYF. The CDR3 nucleotides are TGTGCCAGCAGCCTCTCCTCTGGAAACACCATATATTTT.

The chain is built from TRBV20-1 and TRBJ1-4, with D possibly matching TRBD1 (5 bases). V lost 3 bases and J 5 bases, leaving 7 bases between the germline ends. Germline CDR1 and CDR2: DFQATT and SNEGSKA (reference sequence). The CDR3 consists of 12 residues. The DNA of the CDR3 is TGCAGTGCTAGTAGGACAAATGAAAAACTGTTTTTT. This translates into CSASRTNEKLFF.

This chain links TRBV6-2 or TRBV6-3 with TRBJ1-2, with D tentatively TRBD1 (5 bases). This CDR3 contains 14 residues. Germline CDR1 is MNHEY and CDR2 is SVGEGT. The V end lost 2 bases, the J end lost 1 base, and 8 bases lay between the germline ends. CDR3 amino acids: CASSYGGDNYGYTF. DNA for the CDR3: TGTGCCAGCAGTTACGGGGGGGATAACTATGGCTACACCTTC.

This clonotype was picked up one time. The J gene is TRBJ2-1, the V gene TRBV5-5, with D perhaps TRBD2 (5 bases). This CDR3 has 14 amino acids. CDR1 SGHKS and CDR2 YYEKEE come from the germline V gene (reference sequence). V was shortened by 0 bases and J by 7 bases, with 11 bases between the two germline ends. The chain's CDR3 is CASSLGKSGNEQFF. The CDR3 DNA follows: TGTGCCAGCAGCTTGGGCAAGTCGGGGAATGAGCAGTTCTTC.

The chain recombines TRBV19 with TRBJ1-5; D is undetermined. Trimming left V 1 base short and J 0 bases short, with 7 bases between. Per germline, CDR1 LNHDA and CDR2 SQIVND (reference sequence). CDR3 size: 15 residues. The CDR3 coding sequence is TGTGCCAGTAGTATAGCTGGTATTAGCAATCAGCCCCAGCATTTT. Its protein is CASSIAGISNQPQHF.

V is TRBV2 and J is TRBJ2-5, with 7 bases lining up with TRBD2. The germline CDR1 and CDR2 sequences are SNHLY and FYNNEI. The ends lost 6 bases at V and 4 bases at J; junction bases unmatched: 2. The CDR3 is 12 residues long. The CDR3 DNA reads as TGTGCCAGCAGGGCGGGAGTAGAGACCCAGTACTTC. Translation gives CASRAGVETQYF. The whole variable domain, remainder taken from reference TRBV2 and TRBJ2-5, is EPEVTQTPSHQVTQMGQEVILRCVPISNHLYFYWYRQILGQKVEFLVSFYNNEISEKSEIFDDQFSVERPDGSNFTLKIRSTKLEDSAMYFCASRAGVETQYFGPGTRLLVL.

J is TRBJ2-1 and V is TRBV7-9; 7 positions agree with TRBD2. This CDR3 is 14 amino acids long. The J segment lost 3 bases and the V segment lost 6 bases, leaving 5 bases of the junction unmatched. Per germline, CDR1 SEHNR and CDR2 FQNEAQ (reference sequence). The CDR3 region is CASSEAGSYNEQFF. The CDR3 region has the DNA TGTGCCAGCAGTGAAGCGGGGAGCTACAATGAGCAGTTCTTC.

The chain uses TRBV7-2 and TRBJ1-6, with TRBD1 matching 7 bases. The CDR3 is 14 residues long. The V and J ends lost 6 bases and 7 bases, in that order; junction bases with no gene match: 6. Germline CDR1 and CDR2: SGHTA and FQGNSA. In DNA form, the CDR3 reads TGTGCCAGCAGATTGGGACAGAAGAATTCACCCCTCCACTTT. Translated, it gives CASRLGQKNSPLHF.

This clonotype is a singleton in its sample. CDR3 nucleotide sequence: TGTGCCAGCAGCCTCAAGGGTGAATTTCGTCAGCCCCAGCATTTT. Translated: CASSLKGEFRQPQHF. The gene calls are TRBV6-1 and TRBJ1-5; D not certain. The CDR3 is 15 amino acids. Germline V gene sequence: CDR1 MNHNS, CDR2 SASEGT. Trimming removed 6 bases from V and 6 bases from J, with 18 bases in between.

On this clonotype itself: This may arise from a read error, as a much more abundant clone is one base away. The V and J genes are TRBV19 and TRBJ1-1; D perhaps matches TRBD1 (5 bases). Trimming cost V 5 bases and J 7 bases, with 8 bases left between them. The CDR3 spans 11 residues. Germline V gene lookup returns CDR1 LNHDA and CDR2 SQIVND (reference sequence). In DNA form, the CDR3 reads TGTGCCAGTAGTGGGGGGGTTGAAGCTTTCTTT. Protein sequence: CASSGGVEAFF. The full variable domain, completed using reference TRBV19 and TRBJ1-1, is DGGITQSPKYLFRKEGQNVTLSCEQNLNHDAMYWYRQDPGQGLRLIYYSQIVNDFQKGDIAEGYSVSREKKESFPLTVTSAQKNPTAFYLCASSGGVEAFFGQGTRLTVV.

This rearrangement joins TRBV7-2 to TRBJ2-1; no firm D call. V was clipped by 1 base and J by 8 bases, with 6 bases between them. In germline, CDR1 is SGHTA, CDR2 FQGNSA. The CDR3 contains 12 residues. The CDR3 reads CASSLGMDEQFF. The CDR3 coding sequence is TGTGCCAGCAGCTTAGGGATGGATGAGCAGTTCTTC.

This clonotype is termed medium-sized. The chain joins TRBV4-1 to TRBJ2-7; no reliable D call. V was clipped by 2 bases and J by 7 bases, with 15 bases between them. Germline CDR1 reads MGHRA; CDR2 reads YSYEKL. The CDR3 length is 14 residues. The CDR3 DNA is TGCGCCAGCAGCCAACTCGGGCCTACTCGGGAGCAGTACTTC. It translates to CASSQLGPTREQYF.

The CDR3 is CATSETGQFYEQYF. CDR3 sequence (DNA): TGTGCCACCAGTGAAACGGGACAGTTCTACGAGCAGTACTTC. The V gene is TRBV24-1, the J gene TRBJ2-7, with TRBD1 identical over 7 bases. The trim removed 4 bases at V and 3 bases at J, leaving 5 bases unmatched. Germline CDR1 and CDR2: KGHDR and SFDVKD. The CDR3 extends over 14 amino acids.